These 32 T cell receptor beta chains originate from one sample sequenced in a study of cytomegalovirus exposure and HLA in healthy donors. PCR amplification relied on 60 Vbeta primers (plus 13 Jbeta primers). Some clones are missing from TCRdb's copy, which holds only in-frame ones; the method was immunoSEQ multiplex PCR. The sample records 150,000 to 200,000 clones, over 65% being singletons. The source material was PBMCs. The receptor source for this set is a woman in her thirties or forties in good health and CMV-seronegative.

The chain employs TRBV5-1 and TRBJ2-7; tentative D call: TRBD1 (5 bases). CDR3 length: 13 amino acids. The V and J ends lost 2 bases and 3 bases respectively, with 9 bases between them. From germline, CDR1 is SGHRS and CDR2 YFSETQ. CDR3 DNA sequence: TGCGCCAGCAGCTTTGGCAGGGACTACGAGCAGTACTTC. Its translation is CASSFGRDYEQYF.

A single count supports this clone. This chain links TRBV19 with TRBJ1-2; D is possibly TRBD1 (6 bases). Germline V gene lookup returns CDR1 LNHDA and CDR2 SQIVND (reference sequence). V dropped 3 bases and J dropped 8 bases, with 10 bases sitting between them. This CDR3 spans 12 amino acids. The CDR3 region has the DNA TGTGCCAGTAGTATCTGGGGGCTAGGCTACACCTTC. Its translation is CASSIWGLGYTF.

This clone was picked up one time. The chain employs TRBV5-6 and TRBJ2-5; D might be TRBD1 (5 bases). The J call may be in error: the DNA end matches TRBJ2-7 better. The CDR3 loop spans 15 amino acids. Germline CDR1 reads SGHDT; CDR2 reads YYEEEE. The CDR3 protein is CASSLGRRANYEQYF. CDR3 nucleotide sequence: TGTGCCAGCAGCTTGGGGCGCAGGGCGAACTACGAGCAGTACTTC.

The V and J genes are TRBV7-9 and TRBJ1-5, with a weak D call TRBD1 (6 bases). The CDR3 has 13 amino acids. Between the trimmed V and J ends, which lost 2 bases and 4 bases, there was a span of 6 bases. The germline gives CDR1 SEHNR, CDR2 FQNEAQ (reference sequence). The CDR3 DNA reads TGTGCCAGCAGCTTAACAGGGAATCAGCCCCAGCATTTT. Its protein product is CASSLTGNQPQHF.

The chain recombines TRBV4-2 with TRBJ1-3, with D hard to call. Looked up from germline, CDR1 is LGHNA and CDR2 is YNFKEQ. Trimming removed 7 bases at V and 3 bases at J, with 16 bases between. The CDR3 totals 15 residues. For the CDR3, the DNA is TGTGCCAGCACGAGGGAGGGAAATGGTGGAAACACCATATATTTT. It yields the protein CASTREGNGGNTIYF.

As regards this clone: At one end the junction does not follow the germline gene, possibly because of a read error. The CDR3, as DNA: TGTGCCAGTAGTATCGGGGACAGGGGGATACAGCACTTC. Translation gives CASSIGDRGIQHF. The V call is TRBV19, the J call TRBJ2-7; TRBD1 matches at 11 bases. This CDR3 has 13 amino acids. Per germline, CDR1 LNHDA and CDR2 SQIVND (reference sequence).

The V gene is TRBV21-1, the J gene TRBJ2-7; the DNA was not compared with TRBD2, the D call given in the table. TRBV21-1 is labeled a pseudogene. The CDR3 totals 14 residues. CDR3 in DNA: TGTGCCCCCTTCGGGCTAGCGGGGGTTCACGAGCAGTACTTC. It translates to CAPFGLAGVHEQYF.

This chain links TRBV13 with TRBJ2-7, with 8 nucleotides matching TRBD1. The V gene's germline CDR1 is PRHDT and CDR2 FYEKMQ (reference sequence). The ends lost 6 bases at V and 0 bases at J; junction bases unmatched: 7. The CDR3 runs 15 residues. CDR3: CASSFRQGFSYEQYF. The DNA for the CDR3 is TGTGCCAGCAGTTTTCGACAGGGGTTCTCCTACGAGCAGTACTTC. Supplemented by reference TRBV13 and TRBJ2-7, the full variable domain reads AAGVIQSPRHLIKEKRETATLKCYPIPRHDTVYWYQQGPGQDPQFLISFYEKMQSDKGSIPDRFSAQQFSDYHSELNMSSLELGDSALYFCASSFRQGFSYEQYFGPGTRLTVT.

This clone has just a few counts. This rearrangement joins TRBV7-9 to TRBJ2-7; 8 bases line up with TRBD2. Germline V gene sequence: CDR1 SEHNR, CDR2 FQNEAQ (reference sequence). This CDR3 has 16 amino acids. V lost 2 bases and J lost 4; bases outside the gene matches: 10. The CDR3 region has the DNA TGTGCCAGCAGCTTACTCACCGGGGGGGCAGGATACGAGCAGTACTTC. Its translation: CASSLLTGGAGYEQYF.

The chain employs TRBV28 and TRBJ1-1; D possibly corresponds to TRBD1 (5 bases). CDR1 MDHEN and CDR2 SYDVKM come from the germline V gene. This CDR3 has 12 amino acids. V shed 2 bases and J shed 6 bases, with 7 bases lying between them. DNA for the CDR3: TGTGCCAGCAGTTTAGCCAGGGCTGAAGCTTTCTTT. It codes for CASSLARAEAFF.

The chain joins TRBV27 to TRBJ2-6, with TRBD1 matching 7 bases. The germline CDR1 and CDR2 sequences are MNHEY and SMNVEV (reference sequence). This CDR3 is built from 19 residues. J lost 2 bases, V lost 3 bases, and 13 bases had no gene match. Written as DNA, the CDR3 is TGTGCCAGCAGTTTCCGTCTAACAGGGGTCAATCCTGGGGCCAACGTCCTGACTTTC. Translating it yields CASSFRLTGVNPGANVLTF.

The CDR3 sequence: CASSLVAGELFF. The CDR3, as DNA: TGTGCCAGCAGCTTGGTCGCCGGGGAGCTGTTTTTT. The chain recombines TRBV5-4 with TRBJ2-2; D uncertain. This CDR3 comprises 12 residues. CDR1 and CDR2 (germline): SGHNT, YYREEE (reference sequence). V shed 0 bases and J shed 6 bases, with 3 bases lying between them.

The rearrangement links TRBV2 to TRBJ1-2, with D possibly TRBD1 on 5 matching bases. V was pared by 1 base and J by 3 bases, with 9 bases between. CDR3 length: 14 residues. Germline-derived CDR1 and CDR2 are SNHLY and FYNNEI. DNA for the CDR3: TGTGCCAGCAGTGAAGGCCCCAGGGACTATGGCTACACCTTC. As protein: CASSEGPRDYGYTF.

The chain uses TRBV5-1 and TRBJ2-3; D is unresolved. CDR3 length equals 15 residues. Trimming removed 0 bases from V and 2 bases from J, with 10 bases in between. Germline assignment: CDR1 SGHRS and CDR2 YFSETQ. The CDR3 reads CASSLDGGYTDTQYF. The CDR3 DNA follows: TGCGCCAGCAGCTTGGACGGCGGATACACAGATACGCAGTATTTT.

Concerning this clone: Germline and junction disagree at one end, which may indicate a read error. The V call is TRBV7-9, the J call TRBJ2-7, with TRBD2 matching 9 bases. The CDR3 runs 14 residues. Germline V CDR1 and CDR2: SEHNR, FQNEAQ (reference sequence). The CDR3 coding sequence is TGTTCCAGCAGCTTGGAGCGGGGGGTCTACGAGCAGTACTTC. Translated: CSSSLERGVYEQYF.

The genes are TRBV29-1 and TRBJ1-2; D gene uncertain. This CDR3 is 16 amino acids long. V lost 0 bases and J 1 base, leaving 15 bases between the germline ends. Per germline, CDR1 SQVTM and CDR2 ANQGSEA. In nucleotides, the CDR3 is TGCAGCGTTGAAGACGGGGATGACTTTTTTAACTATGGCTACACCTTC. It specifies CSVEDGDDFFNYGYTF.

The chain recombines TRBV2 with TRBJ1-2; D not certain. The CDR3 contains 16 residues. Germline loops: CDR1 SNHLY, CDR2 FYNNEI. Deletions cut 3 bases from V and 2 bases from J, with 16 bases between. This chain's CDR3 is CASSDWAADLNYGYTF. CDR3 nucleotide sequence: TGTGCCAGCAGTGATTGGGCAGCCGATTTGAACTATGGCTACACCTTC.

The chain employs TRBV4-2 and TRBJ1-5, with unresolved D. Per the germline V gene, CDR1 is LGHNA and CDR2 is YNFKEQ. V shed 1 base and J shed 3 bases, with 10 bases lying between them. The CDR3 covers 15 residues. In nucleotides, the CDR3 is TGTGCCAGCAGCCAAGTGCAGGAGGACAATCAGCCCCAGCATTTT. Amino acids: CASSQVQEDNQPQHF.

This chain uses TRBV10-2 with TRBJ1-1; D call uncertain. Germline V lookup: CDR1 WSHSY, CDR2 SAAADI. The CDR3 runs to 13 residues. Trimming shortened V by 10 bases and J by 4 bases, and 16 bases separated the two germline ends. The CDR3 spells CATGGGEATEAFF. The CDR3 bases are TGCGCCACTGGAGGAGGCGAGGCCACTGAAGCTTTCTTT.

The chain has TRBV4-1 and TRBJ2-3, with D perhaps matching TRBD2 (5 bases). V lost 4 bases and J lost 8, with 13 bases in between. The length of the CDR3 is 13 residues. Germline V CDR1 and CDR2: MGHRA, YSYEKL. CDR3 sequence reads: CASSLTFEGTQYF. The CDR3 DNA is TGCGCCAGCAGCCTGACGTTCGAGGGTACGCAGTATTTT.

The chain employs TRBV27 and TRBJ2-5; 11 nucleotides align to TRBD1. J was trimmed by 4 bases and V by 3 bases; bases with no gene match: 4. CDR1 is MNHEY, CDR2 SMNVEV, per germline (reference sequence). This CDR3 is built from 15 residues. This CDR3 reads CASSLGGTGGETQYF. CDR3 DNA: TGTGCCAGCAGTTTGGGGGGGACAGGGGGAGAGACCCAGTACTTC.

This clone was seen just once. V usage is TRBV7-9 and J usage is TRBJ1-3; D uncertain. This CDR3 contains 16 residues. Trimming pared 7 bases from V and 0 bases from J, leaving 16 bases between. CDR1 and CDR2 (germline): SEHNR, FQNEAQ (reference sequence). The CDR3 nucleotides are TGTGCCAGCACCTATCTGAGGGATTACTCTGGAAACACCATATATTTT. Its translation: CASTYLRDYSGNTIYF.

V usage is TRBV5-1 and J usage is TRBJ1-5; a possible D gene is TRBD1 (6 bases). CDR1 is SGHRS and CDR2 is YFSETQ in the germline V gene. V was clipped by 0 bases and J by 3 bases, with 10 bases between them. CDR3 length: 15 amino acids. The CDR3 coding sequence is TGCGCCAGCAGCTTGGCCACAGGGTTCAATCAGCCCCAGCATTTT. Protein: CASSLATGFNQPQHF.

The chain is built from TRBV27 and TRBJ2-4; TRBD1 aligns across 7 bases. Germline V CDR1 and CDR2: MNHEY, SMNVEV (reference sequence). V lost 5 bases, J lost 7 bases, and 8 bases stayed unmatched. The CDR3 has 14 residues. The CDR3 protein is CASSVSGGMNIQYF. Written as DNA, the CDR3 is TGTGCCAGCAGTGTTTCAGGGGGTATGAACATTCAGTACTTC.

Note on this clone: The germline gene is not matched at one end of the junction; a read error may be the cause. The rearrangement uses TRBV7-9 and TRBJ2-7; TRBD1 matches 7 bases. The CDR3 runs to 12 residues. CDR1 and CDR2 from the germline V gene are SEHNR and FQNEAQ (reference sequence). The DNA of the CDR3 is TGTTCCAGCTCCGGCACAGGGGCCGAGCAGTACTTC. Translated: CSSSGTGAEQYF.

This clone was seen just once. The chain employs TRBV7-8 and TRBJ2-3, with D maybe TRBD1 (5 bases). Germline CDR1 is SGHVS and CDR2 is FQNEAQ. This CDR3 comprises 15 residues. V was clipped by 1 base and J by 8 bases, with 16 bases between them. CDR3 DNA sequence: TGTGCCAGCAGCTTAGATAGGCAGGGTATTCGTACGCAGTATTTT. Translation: CASSLDRQGIRTQYF. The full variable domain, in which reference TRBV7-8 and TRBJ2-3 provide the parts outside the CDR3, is GAGVSQSPRYKVAKRGQDVALRCDPISGHVSLFWYQQALGQGPEFLTYFQNEAQLDKSGLPSDRFFAERPEGSVSTLKIQRTQQEDSAVYLCASSLDRQGIRTQYFGPGTRLTVL.

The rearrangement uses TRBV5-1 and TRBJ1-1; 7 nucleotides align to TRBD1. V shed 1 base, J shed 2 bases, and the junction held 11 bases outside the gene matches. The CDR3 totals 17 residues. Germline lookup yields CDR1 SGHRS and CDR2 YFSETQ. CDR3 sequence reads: CASSLIRDSRSNTEAFF. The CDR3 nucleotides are TGCGCCAGCAGCTTGATCCGGGACAGCCGCAGTAACACTGAAGCTTTCTTT.

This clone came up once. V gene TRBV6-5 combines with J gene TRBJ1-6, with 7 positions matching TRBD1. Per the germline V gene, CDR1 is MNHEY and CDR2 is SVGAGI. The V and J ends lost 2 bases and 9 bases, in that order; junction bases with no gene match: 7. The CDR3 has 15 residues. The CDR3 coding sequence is TGTGCCAGCAGTTACGGGCAGGGGGTTGGTTCACCCCTCCACTTT. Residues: CASSYGQGVGSPLHF.

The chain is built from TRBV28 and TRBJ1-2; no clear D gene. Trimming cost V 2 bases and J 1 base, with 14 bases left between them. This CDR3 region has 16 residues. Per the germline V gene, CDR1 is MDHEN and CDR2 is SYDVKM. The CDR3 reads CASSLHINIDNYGYTF. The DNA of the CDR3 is TGTGCCAGCAGTTTACATATAAACATTGATAACTATGGCTACACCTTC.

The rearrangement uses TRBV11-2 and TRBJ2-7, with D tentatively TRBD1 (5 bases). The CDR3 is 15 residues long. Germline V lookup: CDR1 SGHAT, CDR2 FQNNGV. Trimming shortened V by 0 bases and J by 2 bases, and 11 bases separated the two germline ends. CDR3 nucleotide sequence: TGTGCCAGCAGCTTAGAATTGGTCAGGGCCTACGAGCAGTACTTC. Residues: CASSLELVRAYEQYF.

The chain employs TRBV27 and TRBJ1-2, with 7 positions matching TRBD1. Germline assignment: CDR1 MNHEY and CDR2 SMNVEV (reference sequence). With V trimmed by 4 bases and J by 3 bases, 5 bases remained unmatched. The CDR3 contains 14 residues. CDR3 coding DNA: TGTGCCAGCAGTTCCCCGGGACAGCACTATGGCTACACCTTC. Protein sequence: CASSSPGQHYGYTF.

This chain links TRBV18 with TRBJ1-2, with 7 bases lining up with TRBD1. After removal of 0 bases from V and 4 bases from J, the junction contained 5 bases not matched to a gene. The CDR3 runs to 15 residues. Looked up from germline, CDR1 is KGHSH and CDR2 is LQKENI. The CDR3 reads CASSPPYQGVYGYTF. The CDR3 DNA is TGTGCCAGCTCACCACCCTACCAGGGGGTCTATGGCTACACCTTC.